This TCR beta chain was recovered during a study of blood T cell repertoires in COVID-19. About the research overall: Collection of acute and convalescent COVID-19 samples took place in the United States, Italy and Spain. PBMCs, B-cell-depleted T cells, or T cells were the source of the cDNA or gDNA that made up the material.

Per the authors' pipeline: Quantification of nucleated cells was approximated via reference gene primer amplification. The method was immunoSEQ multiplex PCR; TCRdb's version includes in-frame clones alone and lacks a portion of them. The V and J calls and clone size come from that table; D and trimming were worked out from the DNA. The data contain about 440,000 clones, around nine tenths of them singletons. The length of the CDR3 is 14 residues. Deletions cut 4 bases from V and 2 bases from J, with 9 bases between. In germline, CDR1 is SGHDT, CDR2 YYEEEE. The sample taken for sequencing was peripheral blood. This sequence originates from a woman in her 30s with acute or convalescent COVID-19. The chain uses TRBV5-6 and TRBJ1-4; D is undetermined. The CDR3 here is CASSAAGTNEKLFF. Here the CDR3 DNA reads TGTGCCAGCAGCGCGGCCGGGACTAATGAAAAACTGTTTTTT.